The 19 T cell receptor beta chains listed next were all sequenced from one sample in a study of cytomegalovirus exposure and HLA in healthy donors. 60 Vbeta and 13 Jbeta primers were used in PCR. Clones were sequenced by immunoSEQ multiplex PCR, and TCRdb holds only the in-frame ones, with some missing. The sample lists 85,000 to 100,000 clones, roughly 86% occurring once. Sequencing input: PBMCs. The receptors were gathered from a man aged 25 to 40 in good health and CMV-seropositive.

V usage is TRBV7-2 and J usage is TRBJ2-3, with 8 positions matching TRBD2. J was trimmed by 3 bases and V by 1 base; bases with no gene match: 3. The germline gives CDR1 SGHTA, CDR2 FQGNSA. This CDR3 is 15 amino acids long. DNA of the CDR3: TGTGCCAGCAGCTTAGTCCGGGGGGGGACAGATACGCAGTATTTT. It translates to CASSLVRGGTDTQYF.

The chain links TRBV25-1 to TRBJ2-2, with 11 bases aligning to TRBD2. The germline V gene has CDR1 MGHDK and CDR2 SYGVNS. This CDR3 is built from 16 residues. J lost 8 bases, V lost 7 bases, and 12 bases had no gene match. The chain's CDR3 is CASKDSGRALSGELFF. CDR3 sequence (DNA): TGTGCCAGCAAAGATAGCGGGAGGGCCCTCTCTGGGGAGCTGTTTTTT.

J is TRBJ2-5 and V is TRBV5-4, with 7 bases fitting TRBD1. CDR1 and CDR2 from the germline V gene are SGHNT and YYREEE (reference sequence). V shed 4 bases, J shed 11 bases, and the junction held 14 bases outside the gene matches. The CDR3 extends over 14 amino acids. The CDR3 here is CASSEGQSLSQQYF. The CDR3 DNA sequence: TGTGCCAGCAGCGAGGGACAGTCCCTCTCCCAGCAGTACTTC.

The J gene is TRBJ2-2, the V gene TRBV5-4, with TRBD2 matching over 8 bases. This CDR3 has 16 amino acids. The ends lost 1 base at V and 2 bases at J; junction bases unmatched: 4. Germline CDR1 SGHNT, CDR2 YYREEE (reference sequence). In nucleotides, the CDR3 is TGTGCCAGCAGCTTGTACCTAGCGGGTAACACCGGGGAGCTGTTTTTT. Its translation is CASSLYLAGNTGELFF.

The chain employs TRBV18 and TRBJ1-4; TRBD1 matches at 7 bases. The CDR3 runs to 12 residues. Germline lookup yields CDR1 KGHSH and CDR2 LQKENI. Unmatched junction bases numbered 0, after V lost 3 bases and J lost 8 bases. CDR3 in DNA: TGTGCCAGCTCACCGGACAGGGAAAAACTGTTTTTT. Translating it yields CASSPDREKLFF. The entire variable domain, with the rest obtained from reference TRBV18 and TRBJ1-4, is as follows: NAGVMQNPRHLVRRRGQEARLRCSPMKGHSHVYWYRQLPEEGLKFMVYLQKENIIDESGMPKERFSAEFPKEGPSILRIQQVVRGDSAAYFCASSPDREKLFFGSGTQLSVL.

This clone was detected a few times. CDR3 protein: CASSFLGRPQHF. DNA of the CDR3: TGTGCCAGCAGCTTTCTCGGTAGGCCCCAGCATTTT. The chain combines TRBV7-8 with TRBJ1-5; unclear D gene. Germline lookup yields CDR1 SGHVS and CDR2 FQNEAQ. The CDR3 is 12 amino acids. The germline V and J ends were trimmed by 3 bases and 9 bases, with 9 bases remaining between them.

The chain uses TRBV28 and TRBJ1-5; D is unresolved. The germline V gene has CDR1 MDHEN and CDR2 SYDVKM. The V gene lost 8 bases and the J gene lost 2 bases, with 4 bases spanning the gap. The length of the CDR3 is 11 residues. CDR3 amino acids: CASGRNQPQHF. DNA of the CDR3: TGTGCCAGCGGGCGCAATCAGCCCCAGCATTTT.

The chain couples TRBV25-1 to TRBJ1-1; 9 bases are shared with TRBD1. Germline V gene data show CDR1 as MGHDK and CDR2 as SYGVNS. J lost 4 bases, V lost 4 bases, and 13 bases had no gene match. This CDR3 region has 17 residues. CDR3 nucleotides: TGTGCCAGCAGTGCTCCCCCGGGACAGGGAGCGGGCACTGAAGCTTTCTTT. It encodes CASSAPPGQGAGTEAFF.

The CDR3 is CASSLRVDRANTGELFF. In DNA form, the CDR3 reads TGCGCCAGCAGCCTCAGAGTGGACAGGGCGAACACCGGGGAGCTGTTTTTT. This chain joins TRBV5-1 and TRBJ1-3, with 8 bases lining up with TRBD1. Near its end, the DNA agrees better with TRBJ2-2, so the J call may be wrong. Germline CDR1 reads SGHRS; CDR2 reads YFSETQ. The CDR3 runs to 17 residues.

J is TRBJ2-3 and V is TRBV9; 9 nucleotides align to TRBD2. The CDR3 has 15 amino acids. Trimming took 2 bases from V and 5 from J; bases not matched to a gene: 6. The V gene's germline CDR1 is SGDLS and CDR2 YYNGEE. CDR3 amino acids: CASSVIAGVEDTQYF. The CDR3, as DNA: TGTGCCAGCAGCGTTATAGCGGGAGTTGAAGATACGCAGTATTTT.

This clone came up a few times. The chain employs TRBV5-4 and TRBJ1-3; 8 nucleotides agree with TRBD1. CDR3 length equals 15 residues. Germline CDR1 reads SGHNT; CDR2 reads YYREEE (reference sequence). V was clipped by 3 bases and J by 4 bases; unmatched bases: 6. The CDR3 sequence: CASSSNRGSGNTIYF. CDR3 in DNA: TGTGCCAGCAGCTCAAACAGGGGGTCCGGAAACACCATATATTTT.

The chain is built from TRBV4-1 and TRBJ2-7; weak D call: TRBD1 (6 bases). The V gene lost 4 bases and the J gene lost 0 bases, with 10 bases spanning the gap. This CDR3 comprises 14 residues. The germline V gene encodes CDR1 MGHRA and CDR2 YSYEKL. DNA of the CDR3: TGCGCCAGCAGCCGGATGGGGGCCTCCTACGAGCAGTACTTC. It codes for CASSRMGASYEQYF.

V is TRBV2 and J is TRBJ2-6; the D is unclear. The V and J ends lost 1 base and 0 bases respectively, with 7 bases between them. The CDR3 is 16 residues long. The germline V gene has CDR1 SNHLY and CDR2 FYNNEI. The CDR3 here is CASSEGRNSGANVLTF. CDR3 in DNA: TGTGCCAGCAGTGAAGGCAGGAACTCTGGGGCCAACGTCCTGACTTTC. The full variable domain, completed using reference TRBV2 and TRBJ2-6, is EPEVTQTPSHQVTQMGQEVILRCVPISNHLYFYWYRQILGQKVEFLVSFYNNEISEKSEIFDDQFSVERPDGSNFTLKIRSTKLEDSAMYFCASSEGRNSGANVLTFGAGSRLTVL.

V is TRBV27 and J is TRBJ1-2; 7 bases agree with TRBD1. The CDR3 is made up of 15 amino acids. The junction had 7 bases not matched to a gene; V was cut back by 5 bases and J by 1 base. CDR1 and CDR2 (germline): MNHEY, SMNVEV (reference sequence). The CDR3 sequence: CASSKDRALNYGYTF. CDR3 DNA: TGTGCCAGCAGTAAAGACAGGGCTCTTAACTATGGCTACACCTTC.

The chain joins TRBV10-1 to TRBJ2-1; TRBD2 matches 9 bases. Germline V gene lookup returns CDR1 WNHNN and CDR2 SYGVQD (reference sequence). This CDR3 is 17 amino acids long. The V gene end was trimmed by 0 bases and the J gene end by 0 bases; junction bases not matched to a gene: 3. CDR3 sequence reads: CASSESVAGVSYNEQFF. CDR3 coding DNA: TGCGCCAGCAGTGAGTCCGTAGCGGGAGTCTCCTACAATGAGCAGTTCTTC.

This chain joins TRBV19 and TRBJ1-4, with TRBD1 matching 8 bases. The CDR3 loop spans 15 amino acids. V lost 6 bases and J lost 8; bases outside the gene matches: 11. Per germline, CDR1 LNHDA and CDR2 SQIVND (reference sequence). For the CDR3, the DNA is TGTGCCAGTAGACCCGGAGGACAGGGTTACGAAAAACTGTTTTTT. Its protein product is CASRPGGQGYEKLFF.

V is TRBV9 and J is TRBJ2-3; 7 bases map to TRBD2. The trim removed 0 bases at V and 8 bases at J, leaving 0 bases unmatched. The CDR3 has 12 residues. Germline lookup yields CDR1 SGDLS and CDR2 YYNGEE. CDR3 region: CASSVVAGTQYF. DNA of the CDR3: TGTGCCAGCAGCGTAGTAGCGGGTACGCAGTATTTT.

DNA of the CDR3: TGTGCCAGCAGTCTAGGACTGGGACAGGTAACGCCAGATACGCAGTATTTT. Amino acids: CASSLGLGQVTPDTQYF. The chain has TRBV28 and TRBJ2-3; TRBD1 matches 8 bases. The CDR3 is made up of 17 amino acids. In germline, CDR1 is MDHEN, CDR2 SYDVKM. J lost 4 bases, V lost 5 bases, and 14 bases had no gene match.

V and J are TRBV10-2 and TRBJ1-3, with D possibly being TRBD1 (5 bases). In germline, CDR1 is WSHSY, CDR2 SAAADI. The V gene lost 5 bases and the J gene lost 4 bases, with 18 bases spanning the gap. The CDR3 covers 16 residues. The CDR3 loop is CASSPTGVAGGNTIYF. Written as DNA, the CDR3 is TGCGCCAGCAGTCCAACGGGGGTAGCGGGGGGAAACACCATATATTTT.